This TCR beta chain was sequenced during a study of T-cell reconstitution after alpha-beta-depleted transplantation in children. Notes on the study in general: About two months after transplant, alpha-beta T cells reportedly came from several hundred expanded graft clones.

The CDR3 runs 12 residues. CDR1 SNHLY and CDR2 FYNNEI come from the germline V gene. The ends were cut back, 6 bases at V and 0 bases at J, with 5 bases in the middle. This clonotype has a count of ten or more. Antigen: not known. The TCRbeta library was prepared with unique molecular identifiers. Using its own MiXCR run on the PCR reads, TCRdb lists one record per CDR3 protein. This sample carries approximately 500,000 distinct CDR3 sequences, roughly a tenth of them seen once, and the ten largest clones take roughly 2%. The chain has TRBV2 and TRBJ1-1, with D uncertain. The receptor was isolated from a child aged 2 to 15 with inherited bone marrow failure, due to receive a stem cell transplant. This sample comprised PBMCs, obtained before TCRalphabeta/CD19-depleted stem cell transplant. The CDR3 DNA sequence: TGTGCCAGCAGGGGCATGAACACTGAAGCTTTCTTT. Residues: CASRGMNTEAFF. Drawing the rest from reference TRBV2 and TRBJ1-1, the complete variable domain is EPEVTQTPSHQVTQMGQEVILRCVPISNHLYFYWYRQILGQKVEFLVSFYNNEISEKSEIFDDQFSVERPDGSNFTLKIRSTKLEDSAMYFCASRGMNTEAFFGQGTRLTVV.